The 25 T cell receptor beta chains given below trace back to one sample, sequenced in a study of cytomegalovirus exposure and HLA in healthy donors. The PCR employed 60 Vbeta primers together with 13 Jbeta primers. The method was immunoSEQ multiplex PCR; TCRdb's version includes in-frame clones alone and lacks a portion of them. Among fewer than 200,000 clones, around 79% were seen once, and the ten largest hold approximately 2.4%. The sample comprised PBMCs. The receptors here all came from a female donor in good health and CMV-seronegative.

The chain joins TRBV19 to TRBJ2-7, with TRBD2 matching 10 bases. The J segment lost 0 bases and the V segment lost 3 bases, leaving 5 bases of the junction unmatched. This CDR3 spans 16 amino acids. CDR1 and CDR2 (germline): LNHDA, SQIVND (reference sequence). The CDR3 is CASSIALAGASYEQYF. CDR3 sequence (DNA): TGTGCCAGTAGTATTGCCCTAGCGGGGGCCTCCTACGAGCAGTACTTC.

This chain's CDR3 is CASSPDRGPEAFF. For the CDR3, the DNA is TGTGCCAGCAGCCCCGACAGGGGCCCTGAAGCTTTCTTT. This rearrangement joins TRBV7-6 to TRBJ1-1; 8 positions agree with TRBD1. Germline CDR1 and CDR2: SGHVS and FNYEAQ. With 5 bases clipped from V and 6 bases from J, the junction kept 5 bases outside the gene matches. The CDR3 totals 13 residues.

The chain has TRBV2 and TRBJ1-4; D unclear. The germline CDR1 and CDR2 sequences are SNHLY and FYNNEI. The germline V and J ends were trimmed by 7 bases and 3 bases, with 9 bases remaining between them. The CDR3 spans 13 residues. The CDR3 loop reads CASMRGSNEKLFF. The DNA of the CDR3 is TGTGCCAGCATGCGGGGATCTAATGAAAAACTGTTTTTT.

CDR3 DNA sequence: TGTGCCAGCAGTTTTATTACAGCCACCAACTATGGCTACACCTTC. It yields the protein CASSFITATNYGYTF. J is TRBJ1-2 and V is TRBV28; D remains ambiguous. This CDR3 has 15 amino acids. V was trimmed by 3 bases and J by 2 bases, leaving 13 bases between them. Germline assignment: CDR1 MDHEN and CDR2 SYDVKM.

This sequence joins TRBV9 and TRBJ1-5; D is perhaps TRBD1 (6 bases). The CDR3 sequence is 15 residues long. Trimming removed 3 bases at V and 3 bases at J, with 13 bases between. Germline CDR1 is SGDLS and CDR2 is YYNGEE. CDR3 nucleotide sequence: TGTGCCAGCAGCGCTGAGACAGGAGACAATCAGCCCCAGCATTTT. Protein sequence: CASSAETGDNQPQHF.

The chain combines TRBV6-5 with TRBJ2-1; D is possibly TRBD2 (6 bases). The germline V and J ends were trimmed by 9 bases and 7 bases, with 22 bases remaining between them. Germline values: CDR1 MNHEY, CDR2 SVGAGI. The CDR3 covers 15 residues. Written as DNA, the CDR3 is TGTGCCAGTTACCCCGGGGGTAGCATCGGGAATGAGCAGTTCTTC. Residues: CASYPGGSIGNEQFF.

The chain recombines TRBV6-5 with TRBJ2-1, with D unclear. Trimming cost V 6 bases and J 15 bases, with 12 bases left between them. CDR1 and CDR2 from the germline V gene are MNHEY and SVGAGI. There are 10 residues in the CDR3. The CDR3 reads CASRSSHWFF. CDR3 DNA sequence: TGTGCCAGCAGGTCTAGTCATTGGTTCTTC.

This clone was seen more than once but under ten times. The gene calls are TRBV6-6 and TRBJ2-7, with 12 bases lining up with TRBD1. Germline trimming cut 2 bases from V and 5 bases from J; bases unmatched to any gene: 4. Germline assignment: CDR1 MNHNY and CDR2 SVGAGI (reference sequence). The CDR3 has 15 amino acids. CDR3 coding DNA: TGTGCCAGCAGTTACGGGGGGACAGGGGGCCACGAGCAGTACTTC. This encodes CASSYGGTGGHEQYF.

The CDR3 bases are TGTGCCAGTAGTATCGCGGCAGTACTCGGAAACACCATATATTTT. Translation: CASSIAAVLGNTIYF. This chain connects TRBV19 to TRBJ1-3; no firm D call. The CDR3 loop spans 15 amino acids. V was clipped by 3 bases and J by 4 bases, with 13 bases between them. Germline CDR1 and CDR2: LNHDA and SQIVND (reference sequence).

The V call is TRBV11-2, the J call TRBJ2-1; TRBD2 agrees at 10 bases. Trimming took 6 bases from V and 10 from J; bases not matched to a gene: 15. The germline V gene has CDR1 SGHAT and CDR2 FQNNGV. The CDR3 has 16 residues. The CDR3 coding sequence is TGTGCCAGCAGAGACACAAGCGGGGGGGCCTTGCGCGAGCAGTTCTTC. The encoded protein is CASRDTSGGALREQFF.

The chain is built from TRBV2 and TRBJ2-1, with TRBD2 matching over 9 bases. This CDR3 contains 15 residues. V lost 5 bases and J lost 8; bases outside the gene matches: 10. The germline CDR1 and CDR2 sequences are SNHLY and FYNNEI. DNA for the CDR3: TGTGCCAGCAGTATACTAGCGGGTCATTCGGATGAGCAGTTCTTC. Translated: CASSILAGHSDEQFF.

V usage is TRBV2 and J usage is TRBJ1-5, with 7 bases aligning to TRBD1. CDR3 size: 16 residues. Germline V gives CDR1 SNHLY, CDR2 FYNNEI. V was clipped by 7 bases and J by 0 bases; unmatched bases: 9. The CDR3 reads CASTGDSLNSNQPQHF. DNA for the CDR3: TGTGCCAGCACCGGGGACAGCTTAAATAGCAATCAGCCCCAGCATTTT.

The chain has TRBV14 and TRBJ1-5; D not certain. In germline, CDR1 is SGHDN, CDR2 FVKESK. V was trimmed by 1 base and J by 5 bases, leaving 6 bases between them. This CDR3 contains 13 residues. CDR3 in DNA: TGTGCCAGCAGCCAAGGTCTCGATCAGCCCCAGCATTTT. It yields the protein CASSQGLDQPQHF.

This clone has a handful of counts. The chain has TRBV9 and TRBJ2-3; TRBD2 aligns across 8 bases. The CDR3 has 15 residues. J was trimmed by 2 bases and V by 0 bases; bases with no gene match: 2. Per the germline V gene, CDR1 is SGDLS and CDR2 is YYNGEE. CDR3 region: CASSVAGGITDTQYF. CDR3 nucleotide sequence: TGTGCCAGCAGCGTAGCGGGGGGGATCACAGATACGCAGTATTTT.

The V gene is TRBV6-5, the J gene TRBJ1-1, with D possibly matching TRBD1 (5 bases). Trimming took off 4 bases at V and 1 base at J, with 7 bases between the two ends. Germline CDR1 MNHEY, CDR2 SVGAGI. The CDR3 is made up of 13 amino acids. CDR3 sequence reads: CASSLQANTEAFF. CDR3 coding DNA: TGTGCCAGCAGTTTACAGGCGAACACTGAAGCTTTCTTT.

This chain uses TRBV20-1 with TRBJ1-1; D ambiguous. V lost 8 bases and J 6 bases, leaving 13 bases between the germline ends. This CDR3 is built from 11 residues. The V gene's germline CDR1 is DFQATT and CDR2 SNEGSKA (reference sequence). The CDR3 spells CSPRSGSEAFF. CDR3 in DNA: TGCAGTCCCAGATCAGGATCTGAAGCTTTCTTT.

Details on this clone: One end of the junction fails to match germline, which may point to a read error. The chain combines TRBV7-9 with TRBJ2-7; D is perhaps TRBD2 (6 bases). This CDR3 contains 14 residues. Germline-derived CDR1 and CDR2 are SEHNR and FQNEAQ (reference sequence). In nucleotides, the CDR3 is TGTTCCAGCAGCTCCTCCCTCCTAGCGTACGAGCAGTACTTC. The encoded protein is CSSSSSLLAYEQYF.

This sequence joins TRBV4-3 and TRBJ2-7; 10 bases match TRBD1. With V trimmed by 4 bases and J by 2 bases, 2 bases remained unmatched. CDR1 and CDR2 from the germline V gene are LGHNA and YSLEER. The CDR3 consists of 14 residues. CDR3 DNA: TGCGCCAGCAGCCTCGGACAGGGGGCCTACGAGCAGTACTTC. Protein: CASSLGQGAYEQYF.

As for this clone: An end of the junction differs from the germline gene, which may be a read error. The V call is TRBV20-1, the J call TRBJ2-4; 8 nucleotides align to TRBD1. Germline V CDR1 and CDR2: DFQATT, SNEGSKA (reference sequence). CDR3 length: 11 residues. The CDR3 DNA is TGCAGTGCTAGAGGCTTGGACAGGGAGCACTTC. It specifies CSARGLDREHF.

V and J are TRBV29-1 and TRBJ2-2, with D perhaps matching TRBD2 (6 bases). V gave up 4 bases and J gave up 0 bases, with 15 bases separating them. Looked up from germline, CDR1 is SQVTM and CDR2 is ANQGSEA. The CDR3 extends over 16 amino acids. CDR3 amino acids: CSVVRAGKTNTGELFF. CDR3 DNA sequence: TGCAGCGTTGTACGGGCGGGAAAGACGAACACCGGGGAGCTGTTTTTT.

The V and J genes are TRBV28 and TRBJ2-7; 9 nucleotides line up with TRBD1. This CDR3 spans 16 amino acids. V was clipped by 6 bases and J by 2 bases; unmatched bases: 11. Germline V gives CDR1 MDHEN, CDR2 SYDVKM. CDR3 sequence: CASSSTGTGTPYEQYF. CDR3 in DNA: TGTGCCAGCAGCTCTACCGGGACAGGGACACCCTACGAGCAGTACTTC. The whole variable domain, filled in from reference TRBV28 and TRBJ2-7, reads DVKVTQSSRYLVKRTGEKVFLECVQDMDHENMFWYRQDPGLGLRLIYFSYDVKMKEKGDIPEGYSVSREKKERFSLILESASTNQTSMYLCASSSTGTGTPYEQYFGPGTRLTVT.

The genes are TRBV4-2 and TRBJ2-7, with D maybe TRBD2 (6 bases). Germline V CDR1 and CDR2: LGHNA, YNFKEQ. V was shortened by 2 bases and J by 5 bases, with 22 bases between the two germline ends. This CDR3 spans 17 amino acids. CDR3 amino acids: CASSQQAWASDPHEQYF. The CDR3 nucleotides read TGTGCCAGCAGCCAACAGGCCTGGGCTAGCGATCCCCACGAGCAGTACTTC.

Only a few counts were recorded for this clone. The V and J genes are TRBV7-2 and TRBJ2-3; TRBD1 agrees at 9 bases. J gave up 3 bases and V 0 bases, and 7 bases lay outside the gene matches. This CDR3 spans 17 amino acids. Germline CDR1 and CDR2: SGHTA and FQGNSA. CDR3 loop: CASSLADGTGSTDTQYF. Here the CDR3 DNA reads TGTGCCAGCAGCTTAGCTGACGGGACAGGGTCGACAGATACGCAGTATTTT.

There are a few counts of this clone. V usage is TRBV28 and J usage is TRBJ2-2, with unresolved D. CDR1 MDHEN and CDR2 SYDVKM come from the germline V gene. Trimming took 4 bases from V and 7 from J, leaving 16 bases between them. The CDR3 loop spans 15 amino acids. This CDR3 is CASSSHSNPNGELFF. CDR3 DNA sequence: TGTGCCAGCAGTTCCCACAGCAACCCGAACGGGGAGCTGTTTTTT.

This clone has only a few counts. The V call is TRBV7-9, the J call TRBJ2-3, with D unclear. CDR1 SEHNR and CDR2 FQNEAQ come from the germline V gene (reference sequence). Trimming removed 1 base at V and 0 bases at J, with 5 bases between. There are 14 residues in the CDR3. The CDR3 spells CASSLGRSTDTQYF. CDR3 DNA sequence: TGTGCCAGCAGCTTAGGTCGTAGCACAGATACGCAGTATTTT.